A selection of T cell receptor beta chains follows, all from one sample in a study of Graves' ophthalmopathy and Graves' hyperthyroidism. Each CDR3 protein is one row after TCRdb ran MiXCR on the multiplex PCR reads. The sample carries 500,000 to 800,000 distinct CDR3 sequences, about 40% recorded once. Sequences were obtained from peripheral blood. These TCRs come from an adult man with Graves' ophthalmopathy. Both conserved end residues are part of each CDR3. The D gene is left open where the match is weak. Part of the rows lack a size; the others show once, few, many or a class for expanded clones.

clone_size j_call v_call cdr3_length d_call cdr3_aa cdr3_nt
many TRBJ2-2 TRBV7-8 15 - CASSLLTQRPGELFF TGTGCCAGCAGCTTACTGACCCAGCGGCCCGGGGAGCTGTTTTTT
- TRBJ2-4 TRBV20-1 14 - CSARGTPLLDIQYF TGCAGTGCTAGGGGGACTCCTCTTCTCGACATTCAGTACTTC
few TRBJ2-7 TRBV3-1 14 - CASSQAAPSYEQYF TGTGCCAGCAGCCAGGCGGCTCCCTCCTACGAGCAGTACTTC
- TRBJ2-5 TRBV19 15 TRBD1 CATGIGQGVGETQYF TGTGCCACCGGGATCGGACAGGGGGTCGGAGAGACCCAGTACTTC
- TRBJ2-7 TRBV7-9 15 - CASSFIDRMGETRYF TGTGCCAGCAGCTTCATAGACAGGATGGGAGAGACCCGGTACTTC
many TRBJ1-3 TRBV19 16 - CASSAAGVWGGNTIYF TGTGCCAGTAGTGCAGCCGGAGTGTGGGGAGGAAACACCATATATTTT
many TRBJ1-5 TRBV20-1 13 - CSARLGSGQPQHF TGCAGTGCTAGATTGGGATCCGGTCAGCCCCAGCATTTT
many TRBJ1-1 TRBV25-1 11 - CASRWDTEAFF TGTGCCAGCAGATGGGACACTGAAGCTTTCTTT
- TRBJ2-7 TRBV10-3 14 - CAISARGGPYEQYF TGTGCCATCAGTGCTAGGGGCGGCCCCTACGAGCAGTACTTC
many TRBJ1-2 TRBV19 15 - CASSMFGAVNYGYTF TGTGCCAGTAGTATGTTCGGTGCAGTTAACTATGGCTACACCTTC
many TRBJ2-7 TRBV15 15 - CATSAGRGVSYEQYF TGTGCCACCAGCGCGGGAAGGGGGGTTTCCTACGAGCAGTACTTC
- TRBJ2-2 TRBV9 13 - CASRKGNTGELFF TGTGCCAGCAGGAAGGGGAATACCGGGGAGCTGTTTTTT
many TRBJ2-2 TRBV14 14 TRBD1 CASRGQANTGELFF TGTGCCAGCAGGGGACAGGCGAACACCGGGGAGCTGTTTTTT
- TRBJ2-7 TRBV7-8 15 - CASSPRRDGAYEQYF TGTGCCAGCAGCCCACGCCGGGACGGGGCCTACGAGCAGTACTTC
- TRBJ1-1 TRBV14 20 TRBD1 CASSQGLGTEGGGRNTEAFF TGTGCCAGCAGCCAAGGGCTCGGGACAGAGGGAGGGGGGCGAAACACTGAAGCTTTCTTT
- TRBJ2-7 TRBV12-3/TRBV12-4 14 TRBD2 CASSPTSGGEGLYF TGTGCCAGCAGTCCGACTAGCGGGGGCGAGGGTTTGTACTTC
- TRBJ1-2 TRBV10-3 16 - CAITGTPGQGLYGYTF TGTGCCATCACAGGGACACCGGGGCAGGGACTCTATGGCTACACCTTC
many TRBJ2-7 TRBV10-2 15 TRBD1 CASCRPKTGGYEQYF TGCGCCAGCTGTCGGCCTAAGACAGGGGGCTACGAGCAGTACTTC
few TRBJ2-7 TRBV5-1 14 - CASRDMGSTYEQYF TGTGCCAGCCGGGACATGGGCAGCACCTACGAGCAGTACTTC
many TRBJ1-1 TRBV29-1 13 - CSGADSVNTEAFF TGCAGCGGGGCGGACAGCGTGAACACTGAAGCTTTCTTT
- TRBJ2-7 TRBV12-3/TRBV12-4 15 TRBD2 CASSSKREVRYEQYF TGTGCCAGCAGTTCCAAGCGGGAGGTTCGCTACGAGCAGTACTTC
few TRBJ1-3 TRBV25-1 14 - CASRQRSSGNTIYF TGTGCCAGCAGACAGAGGAGCTCTGGAAACACCATATATTTT
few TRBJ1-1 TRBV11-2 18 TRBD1 CASSLVRGTGGVGTEAFF TGTGCCAGCAGCTTAGTAAGGGGTACAGGGGGCGTTGGCACTGAAGCTTTCTTT
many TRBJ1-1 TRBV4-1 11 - CASRGRAEAFF TGCGCCAGCAGAGGTCGGGCTGAAGCTTTCTTT
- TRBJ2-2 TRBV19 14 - CASSGAGKTGELFF TGTGCCAGTAGTGGAGCAGGGAAAACCGGGGAGCTGTTTTTT
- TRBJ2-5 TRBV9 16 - CASSVGGRAFQETQYF TGTGCCAGCAGCGTAGGGGGTAGGGCCTTCCAAGAGACCCAGTACTTC
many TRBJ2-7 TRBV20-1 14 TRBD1 CSARSTGMNYEQYF TGCAGTGCTAGATCGACAGGGATGAACTACGAGCAGTACTTC
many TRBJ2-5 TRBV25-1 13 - CASTWGSQETQYF TGTGCCAGCACTTGGGGGTCCCAAGAGACCCAGTACTTC
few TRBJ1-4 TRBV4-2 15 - CASSQGLFGGEKLFF TGTGCCAGCAGCCAAGGATTGTTCGGGGGCGAAAAACTGTTTTTT
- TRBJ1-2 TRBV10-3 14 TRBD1 CASSYDRGKYGYTF TGTGCCAGCAGTTACGACAGGGGAAAATATGGCTACACCTTC
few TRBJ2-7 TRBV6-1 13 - CASSEAHGTDQYF TGTGCCAGCAGTGAAGCTCATGGGACGGATCAGTACTTC
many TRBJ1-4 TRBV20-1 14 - CSAAGGQGGRKLFF TGCAGTGCTGCGGGAGGCCAGGGAGGCAGAAAACTGTTTTTT
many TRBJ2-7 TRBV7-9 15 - CASSLGGRESYEQYF TGTGCCAGCAGCTTAGGGGGCAGGGAATCCTACGAGCAGTACTTC
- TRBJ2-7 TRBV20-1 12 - CSARFREHEQYF TGCAGTGCTAGATTCAGGGAGCACGAGCAGTACTTC
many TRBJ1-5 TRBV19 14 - CASSIQLNNQPQHF TGTGCCAGTAGTATTCAACTCAATAATCAGCCCCAGCATTTT
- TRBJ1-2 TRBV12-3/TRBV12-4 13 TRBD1 CATSDRGRYGYTF TGTGCTACCTCGGACAGGGGAAGGTATGGCTACACCTTC
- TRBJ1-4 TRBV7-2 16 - CASSPTPRAANEKLFF TGTGCCAGCAGCCCGACGCCCCGGGCGGCTAATGAAAAACTGTTTTTT
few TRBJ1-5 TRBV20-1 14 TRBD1 CSANWGTVNQPQHF TGCAGTGCTAACTGGGGGACAGTAAATCAGCCCCAGCATTTT
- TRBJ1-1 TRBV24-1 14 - CAWSVGGMISEAFF TGTGCCTGGAGTGTAGGGGGTATGATCTCTGAAGCTTTCTTT
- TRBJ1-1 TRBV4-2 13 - CASSQVPHTEAFF TGTGCCAGCAGCCAAGTCCCTCACACTGAAGCTTTCTTT
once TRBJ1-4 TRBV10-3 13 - CAISGTLDEKLFF TGTGCCATCAGTGGCACTCTAGATGAAAAACTGTTTTTT